A single sample is the source of the 3 T cell receptor beta chains below, sequenced in a study of CD4 T cell repertoires in COVID-19 (dated by TCRdb to the early 2020s). The receptor library was made with the immunoSEQ multiplex PCR assay. TCRdb provides this immuneACCESS table in a form limited to in-frame rearrangements. Some clones are lacking; in checked studies, under half of them reflect an unresolved V gene, and why the rest are absent is not known. Present in this sample are more than 65,000 clones, about 83% of which were seen just once. Around 0.59% of the sample is in the top ten clones. The sample's time point label, decoded: sample from a COVID-19-recovered individual after infection. This sample comprised CD4+ T cells from peripheral blood, obtained after recovery from COVID-19. The receptor source for this set is a human donor who had COVID-19.

The chain is built from TRBV30 and TRBJ2-2; no reliable D call. Germline V CDR1 and CDR2: GTSNPN, SVGIG (reference sequence). V dropped 3 bases and J dropped 5 bases, with 10 bases sitting between them. CDR3 length equals 13 residues. The CDR3 reads CAWRRSQTGELFF. For the CDR3, the DNA is TGTGCCTGGAGGCGCAGCCAGACCGGGGAGCTGTTTTTT.

The chain couples TRBV12-5 to TRBJ2-2; a weak D match, TRBD2 (5 bases). The CDR3 runs to 14 residues. Between the trimmed V and J ends, which lost 3 bases and 1 base, there was a span of 6 bases. CDR1 is LGHNT and CDR2 is FRNRAP in the germline V gene. The CDR3 reads CASGLEGNTGELFF. The CDR3 region has the DNA TGTGCTAGTGGTTTAGAGGGGAACACCGGGGAGCTGTTTTTT.

This clone was seen just once. This sequence joins TRBV10-2 and TRBJ1-2; D unclear. Germline V gives CDR1 WSHSY, CDR2 SAAADI. Trimming pared 0 bases from V and 8 bases from J, leaving 19 bases between. The CDR3 contains 16 residues. The CDR3, as DNA: TGCGCCAGCAGTGAGTCGGGGTGGAGCGCCACGGGGGGCTACACCTTC. This codes for CASSESGWSATGGYTF.